One sample yielded the 21 T cell receptor beta chains listed below, sequenced in a study of T-cell memory formation after mild COVID-19. From the 5' RACE reads, TCRdb called clonotypes with MiXCR, one entry per CDR3 protein. This table has under 300,000 distinct CDR3 sequences, roughly 17% appearing once. Input material: PBMCs or a T cell subset sorted from them (not recorded which). These TCRs come from a man between 18 and 29 years old who had mild COVID-19 (a few samples of this study predate the infection). Cell type and time point are not known.

This clonotype was recorded at least ten times. The chain combines TRBV5-1 with TRBJ2-5; D possibly corresponds to TRBD2 (6 bases). CDR3 length equals 15 residues. The germline V and J ends were trimmed by 1 base and 2 bases, with 12 bases remaining between them. CDR1 SGHRS and CDR2 YFSETQ come from the germline V gene. This CDR3 reads CASSLFLRGQETQYF. In DNA form, the CDR3 reads TGCGCCAGCAGCTTGTTCCTTCGGGGGCAAGAGACCCAGTACTTC.

The rearrangement uses TRBV29-1 and TRBJ1-2, with 10 positions matching TRBD1. Germline V lookup: CDR1 SQVTM, CDR2 ANQGSEA. CDR3 length equals 12 residues. V shed 0 bases and J 13 bases; nucleotides not matched to a gene: 5. The CDR3 nucleotides are TGCAGCGTTGAAGAAGGGACAGGGGACGGCACCTTC. Protein sequence: CSVEEGTGDGTF.

The CDR3 sequence is CASSQMDSNSPLHF. The CDR3 DNA sequence: TGCGCCAGCAGTCAAATGGACAGTAATTCACCCCTCCACTTT. This rearrangement joins TRBV5-1 to TRBJ1-6; TRBD1 is a possible D gene (6 bases). CDR1 is SGHRS, CDR2 YFSETQ, per germline. Deletions cut 5 bases from V and 6 bases from J, with 12 bases between. This CDR3 is built from 14 residues.

This clonotype was detected a few times. This chain links TRBV10-2 with TRBJ2-7; D uncertain. The CDR3 loop spans 11 amino acids. Germline CDR1 and CDR2: WSHSY and SAAADI. The V and J ends lost 0 bases and 10 bases respectively, with 7 bases between them. The CDR3 nucleotides are TGCGCCAGCAGTGAGTCGGGGTCCCAGTACTTC. Its translation is CASSESGSQYF.

The sample holds a few counts of this clonotype. The chain links TRBV6-2 or TRBV6-3 to TRBJ2-7; D may correspond to TRBD1 or TRBD2 (5 bases each). Germline loops: CDR1 MNHEY, CDR2 SVGEGT. This CDR3 region has 13 residues. Trimming pared 5 bases from V and 6 bases from J, leaving 14 bases between. The CDR3 DNA reads TGTGCCAGCAGTCCAACTTCAGGGAGCGAGCAGTACGTC. It specifies CASSPTSGSEQYV.

This clonotype was observed a few times. The chain couples TRBV6-2 or TRBV6-3 to TRBJ1-3, with D possibly being TRBD1 (6 bases). The CDR3 totals 19 residues. V lost 0 bases to trimming and J lost 0 bases, with 18 bases between them. CDR1 and CDR2 from the germline V gene are MNHEY and SVGEGT. CDR3 region: CASSYSNTGASISGNTIYF. CDR3 nucleotide sequence: TGTGCCAGCAGTTACTCGAATACGGGGGCCTCCATCTCTGGAAACACCATATATTTT.

The genes are TRBV3-1 and TRBJ2-6; D perhaps matches TRBD1 (5 bases). V lost 4 bases and J lost 1, with 11 bases in between. This CDR3 has 16 residues. From germline, CDR1 is LGHDT and CDR2 YNNKEL (reference sequence). In DNA form, the CDR3 reads TGTGCCAGCAGCCCGATCCAGGGATCTGGGGCCAACGTCCTGACTTTC. Translating it yields CASSPIQGSGANVLTF.

CDR3 bases: TGTGCCAGCACTCGCCCGAGGGACAGCTATGGCTACACCTTC. Translation: CASTRPRDSYGYTF. This chain links TRBV7-2 with TRBJ1-2; TRBD1 matches 7 bases. Per the germline V gene, CDR1 is SGHTA and CDR2 is FQGNSA. The trim removed 7 bases at V and 4 bases at J, leaving 9 bases unmatched. The CDR3 spans 14 residues.

This clonotype was observed many times. J is TRBJ2-3 and V is TRBV9; perhaps TRBD2 as D (5 bases). Trimming pared 0 bases from V and 4 bases from J, leaving 9 bases between. This CDR3 has 14 amino acids. CDR1 and CDR2 (germline): SGDLS, YYNGEE. In nucleotides, the CDR3 is TGTGCCAGCAGCGTAGGTCTAGCCCCAGATACGCAGTATTTT. This translates into CASSVGLAPDTQYF.

V usage is TRBV4-1 and J usage is TRBJ2-1; 11 bases are a match to TRBD2. V dropped 6 bases and J dropped 6; count of bases not matched to a gene: 7. The CDR3 spans 15 residues. CDR1 and CDR2 (germline): MGHRA, YSYEKL. CDR3 protein: CASRKLAGVTNEQFF. CDR3 sequence (DNA): TGCGCCAGCAGGAAACTAGCGGGGGTTACCAATGAGCAGTTCTTC.

In its sample, this clonotype was seen a few times. V usage is TRBV27 and J usage is TRBJ2-7, with D possibly TRBD2 on 5 matching bases. With 6 bases removed from V and 3 bases from J, the gap between germline ends came to 18 bases. CDR1 and CDR2 (germline): MNHEY, SMNVEV (reference sequence). The CDR3 spans 15 residues. The DNA of the CDR3 is TGTGCCAGCAGAGGTCTGCCGGGGTCAAGCTACGAGCAGTACTTC. Its protein is CASRGLPGSSYEQYF.

A few counts support this clonotype. This chain joins TRBV12-3 or TRBV12-4 and TRBJ2-1; no clear D gene. The CDR3 totals 12 residues. Trimming shortened V by 2 bases and J by 14 bases, and 13 bases separated the two germline ends. The CDR3 loop reads CASSLLGREKFF. CDR3 nucleotides: TGTGCCAGCAGTTTACTGGGCAGAGAGAAGTTCTTC.

The chain uses TRBV18 and TRBJ1-1; the D is unclear. Deletions cut 1 base from V and 7 bases from J, with 10 bases between. Looked up from germline, CDR1 is KGHSH and CDR2 is LQKENI. The CDR3 spans 13 residues. CDR3: CASSPRSGSEAFF. The CDR3 DNA sequence: TGTGCCAGCTCACCACGGTCAGGTAGTGAAGCTTTCTTT.

This CDR3 is CSVAAGTYEQYF. DNA for the CDR3: TGCAGCGTTGCAGCAGGAACCTACGAGCAGTACTTC. The rearrangement joins TRBV29-1 to TRBJ2-7; no reliable D call. The germline CDR1 and CDR2 sequences are SQVTM and ANQGSEA. V lost 4 bases and J 2 bases, leaving 9 bases between the germline ends. This CDR3 comprises 12 residues.

In this sample, this clonotype turned up a few times. V is TRBV3-1 and J is TRBJ1-1; D may be TRBD1 (5 bases). Deletions cut 5 bases from V and 0 bases from J, with 13 bases between. Germline values: CDR1 LGHDT, CDR2 YNNKEL (reference sequence). This CDR3 contains 15 residues. This chain's CDR3 is CASSLDGGMNTEAFF. CDR3 DNA: TGTGCCAGCAGCTTAGATGGGGGAATGAACACTGAAGCTTTCTTT. Supplemented by reference TRBV3-1 and TRBJ1-1, the full variable domain reads DTAVSQTPKYLVTQMGNDKSIKCEQNLGHDTMYWYKQDSKKFLKIMFSYNNKELIINETVPNRFSPKSPDKAHLNLHINSLELGDSAVYFCASSLDGGMNTEAFFGQGTRLTVV.

The sample holds many counts of this clonotype. V gene TRBV4-2 combines with J gene TRBJ1-6, with TRBD1 as a possible D gene (5 bases). Trimming cost V 3 bases and J 4 bases, with 10 bases left between them. The length of the CDR3 is 15 residues. Germline CDR1 reads LGHNA; CDR2 reads YNFKEQ. For the CDR3, the DNA is TGTGCCAGCAGCCACACCTCAGGGTATAATTCACCCCTCCACTTT. Translated, it gives CASSHTSGYNSPLHF.

This clonotype was seen many times. V and J are TRBV4-3 and TRBJ1-4, with a tentative D call TRBD1 (5 bases). Germline lookup yields CDR1 LGHNA and CDR2 YSLEER. With 4 bases removed from V and 4 bases from J, the gap between germline ends came to 16 bases. CDR3 length: 16 amino acids. The CDR3, as DNA: TGCGCCAGCAGCCCAAACGAGGGGTCGGGTAATGAAAAACTGTTTTTT. Translated, it gives CASSPNEGSGNEKLFF.

The table lists this clonotype with a few counts. CDR3 in DNA: TGTGCCAGCAGCCCCTCAGTATGGGGGGGAGACACCGGGGAGCTGTTTTTT. This encodes CASSPSVWGGDTGELFF. The J gene is TRBJ2-2, the V gene TRBV7-6; TRBD2 agrees at 7 bases. V was pared by 5 bases and J by 3 bases, with 12 bases of the junction left unmatched. Germline values: CDR1 SGHVS, CDR2 FNYEAQ. The CDR3 totals 17 residues.

The chain links TRBV6-2 or TRBV6-3 to TRBJ1-6; 7 bases align to TRBD1. CDR3 length: 19 amino acids. V lost 4 bases and J lost 1; bases outside the gene matches: 13. CDR1 and CDR2 (germline): MNHEY, SVGEGT. The CDR3 nucleotides read TGTGCCAGCAGTTTCCCGGACAGGTCTACCGGATCCTATAATTCACCCCTCCACTTT. Translating gives CASSFPDRSTGSYNSPLHF.

J is TRBJ1-3 and V is TRBV19; D unresolved. The CDR3 is 15 amino acids. The V and J ends lost 8 bases and 0 bases respectively, with 14 bases between them. The germline V gene has CDR1 LNHDA and CDR2 SQIVND (reference sequence). CDR3 DNA sequence: TGTGCCAGTGGTCGAGCTGGGTTCTCTGGAAACACCATATATTTT. Translated, it gives CASGRAGFSGNTIYF.

The chain has TRBV19 and TRBJ2-1; no clear D gene. Germline values: CDR1 LNHDA, CDR2 SQIVND (reference sequence). This CDR3 is 13 amino acids long. Trimming took off 3 bases at V and 5 bases at J, with 8 bases between the two ends. In DNA form, the CDR3 reads TGTGCCAGTAGTATTTCGTCGAACAATGAGCAGTTCTTC. This codes for CASSISSNNEQFF.